This T cell receptor beta chain was captured by sequencing in a study of CD8+CD57+ T cells in acquired aplastic anemia. Study in general: DNA from sorted CD4+ and CD8+ cells averaged roughly 3.2 ug. Healthy donors yielded roughly 9.9 million CD4+ cell reads on average. Study-wide results and limits: Levels of CD8+ Simpson's diversity were not significantly distinct in patients versus controls. Patients and controls shared twenty-nine CD8+ CDR3 sequences, which appeared highly expressed in patients and within their immunodominant clones.

As regards this clonotype: The target antigen is unknown. No DNA is shown, since the ends of the CDR3 on it are uncertain; the CDR3 is the one TCRdb lists.

Researchers used genomic DNA as the template to profile TCR beta VDJ and CDR3. TCRdb processed the reads anew with MiXCR; each CDR3 protein has one entry. The repertoire holds approximately 380,000 distinct CDR3 sequences, approximately 70% seen once, with less than 4% in the top ten. The CDR3 is 14 residues long, counting both termini. CDR1 and CDR2 from the germline V gene are SEHNR and FQNEAQ (reference sequence). The source is a human donor in good health, serving as a control. Sequencing was carried out using sorted CD4+, CD8+, or CD8+CD57+ T cells (not recorded which) from PBMCs. This chain uses TRBV7-9 with TRBJ1-6. CDR3 sequence reads: CASSLSQENQYFGF.